A single sample is the source of the 10 T cell receptor beta chains below, sequenced in a study of shared clonotypes between healthy human individuals. Sequencing was performed with immunoSEQ multiplex PCR; in TCRdb, only in-frame clones are kept and a portion is missing. The sample holds over 400,000 clones, roughly 80% seen once. The material sequenced was PBMCs. Receptor source: a woman aged 40 to 49 in good health. Some clones in this sample may be carry-over from other donors' samples.

This rearrangement joins TRBV19 to TRBJ2-1; the D call may be TRBD1 or TRBD2 (5 bases each). Looked up from germline, CDR1 is LNHDA and CDR2 is SQIVND (reference sequence). The germline V and J ends were trimmed by 7 bases and 8 bases, with 18 bases remaining between them. The CDR3 length is 14 residues. CDR3 sequence: CASTLGRESHEQFF. In DNA form, the CDR3 reads TGTGCCAGTACGTTGGGCAGGGAGAGCCATGAGCAGTTCTTC.

This clone was detected a few times. This rearrangement joins TRBV30 to TRBJ1-5; no clear D. Trimming cost V 4 bases and J 0 bases, with 10 bases left between them. The CDR3 is 14 residues long. Germline CDR1 is GTSNPN and CDR2 is SVGIG (reference sequence). CDR3 DNA: TGTGCCTGGAAAGGCCCTTATAGCAATCAGCCCCAGCATTTT. Its protein is CAWKGPYSNQPQHF.

V usage is TRBV28 and J usage is TRBJ1-2; D might be TRBD1 (5 bases). The CDR3 has 13 residues. The germline V gene has CDR1 MDHEN and CDR2 SYDVKM. Trimming removed 5 bases from V and 9 bases from J, with 16 bases in between. The CDR3 sequence is CASSPLPGTSYTF. As DNA, the CDR3 is TGTGCCAGCAGTCCTTTGCCAGGGACGAGCTACACCTTC.

This clone was detected many times. Other DNA variants within this sample encode the same CDR3. V gene TRBV18 combines with J gene TRBJ2-2; 7 bases agree with TRBD2. From germline, CDR1 is KGHSH and CDR2 LQKENI. After removal of 1 base from V and 0 bases from J, the junction contained 5 bases not matched to a gene. The CDR3 has 17 residues. CDR3 sequence: CASSPRGRDSNTGELFF. The CDR3 coding sequence is TGTGCCAGCTCACCACGGGGGAGGGACTCGAACACCGGGGAGCTGTTTTTT.

V gene TRBV2 combines with J gene TRBJ1-3; the D gene is possibly TRBD1 (5 bases). CDR1 and CDR2 from the germline V gene are SNHLY and FYNNEI. The CDR3 totals 13 residues. Trimming took 6 bases from V and 1 from J, leaving 7 bases between them. The CDR3 coding sequence is TGTGCCAGCAGGGAGGGGTCTGGAAACACCATATATTTT. Its translation is CASREGSGNTIYF.

This clone was detected a few times. The chain uses TRBV11-2 and TRBJ2-5; 10 nucleotides agree with TRBD2. The J segment lost 5 bases and the V segment lost 2 bases, leaving 5 bases of the junction unmatched. CDR3 length: 15 residues. Germline values: CDR1 SGHAT, CDR2 FQNNGV. The CDR3 sequence: CASSLSGRARETQYF. In nucleotides, the CDR3 is TGTGCCAGCAGCTTAAGCGGGAGGGCGCGGGAGACCCAGTACTTC.

This chain connects TRBV7-9 to TRBJ1-4; a weak D match, TRBD1 (6 bases). Germline V gives CDR1 SEHNR, CDR2 FQNEAQ (reference sequence). The V gene lost 0 bases and the J gene lost 8 bases, with 13 bases spanning the gap. The CDR3 loop spans 15 amino acids. The CDR3 bases are TGTGCCAGCAGCTTAGCGGCAGGGGAGGGGGAAAAACTGTTTTTT. This translates into CASSLAAGEGEKLFF.

There are a few counts of this clone. The V and J genes are TRBV28 and TRBJ1-1, with D unclear. Deletions cut 4 bases from V and 2 bases from J, with 17 bases between. The CDR3 has 16 amino acids. Germline loops: CDR1 MDHEN, CDR2 SYDVKM. The CDR3 DNA reads as TGTGCCAGCAGTTCGAGTAAACTGGCGGGAAACACTGAAGCTTTCTTT. Translated, it gives CASSSSKLAGNTEAFF.

The chain joins TRBV5-6 to TRBJ1-3; tentative D call: TRBD1 (5 bases). This CDR3 contains 15 residues. Germline CDR1 is SGHDT and CDR2 is YYEEEE. V was clipped by 1 base and J by 3 bases, with 11 bases between them. In nucleotides, the CDR3 is TGTGCCAGCAGCTTGATTCGAGGACATGGAAACACCATATATTTT. Encoded protein: CASSLIRGHGNTIYF.

In this sample, this clone turned up a few times. V usage is TRBV28 and J usage is TRBJ2-2, with D perhaps TRBD2 (7 bases). Germline V CDR1 and CDR2: MDHEN, SYDVKM. Deletions cut 6 bases from V and 5 bases from J, with 19 bases between. The CDR3 spans 16 residues. CDR3 amino acids: CASSPPVGGQTGELFF. The CDR3 DNA follows: TGTGCCAGCAGCCCCCCCGTCGGGGGGCAAACCGGGGAGCTGTTTTTT.